Shown below are 15 T cell receptor beta chains from a single sample sequenced in a study of blood T cell repertoires in COVID-19. Method: immunoSEQ multiplex PCR; TCRdb's copy keeps in-frame clones and lacks some. The sample has about 200,000 clones, 83% seen once. Source material: peripheral blood. Every receptor here comes from a woman between 40 and 55 years old with active or convalescent COVID-19.

This clone was detected once. The chain carries TRBV4-1 and TRBJ1-1; 11 bases map to TRBD1. The CDR3 extends over 16 amino acids. CDR1 MGHRA and CDR2 YSYEKL come from the germline V gene. V lost 1 base to trimming and J lost 10 bases; unmatched junction nucleotides: 11. The CDR3 nucleotides are TGCGCCAGCAGCCAAGGGGTGGGGACAGGGGGTGCTGGAGCTTTCTTT. This encodes CASSQGVGTGGAGAFF.

This clone came up once. V and J are TRBV27 and TRBJ2-7, with 12 bases identical to TRBD1. Per germline, CDR1 MNHEY and CDR2 SMNVEV (reference sequence). The CDR3 consists of 18 residues. The V gene end was trimmed by 3 bases and the J gene end by 2 bases; junction bases not matched to a gene: 11. The CDR3, as DNA: TGTGCCAGCAGTTTCACTTACTCGGGGACAGGGGGCGCCTACGAGCAGTACTTC. Its translation is CASSFTYSGTGGAYEQYF.

This chain joins TRBV3-1 (or the pseudogene TRBV3-2) and TRBJ1-1; D remains ambiguous. CDR1 and CDR2 (germline): LGHDT, YNNKEL (reference sequence). Trimming shortened V by 2 bases and J by 2 bases, and 9 bases separated the two germline ends. This CDR3 spans 14 amino acids. DNA of the CDR3: TGTGCCAGCAGCCAACAGCGAGTTAACACTGAAGCTTTCTTT. Its protein product is CASSQQRVNTEAFF.

V gene TRBV25-1 combines with J gene TRBJ1-3, with TRBD1 matching over 9 bases. CDR1 and CDR2 (germline): MGHDK, SYGVNS. This CDR3 spans 14 amino acids. With V trimmed by 5 bases and J by 8 bases, 7 bases remained unmatched. CDR3 sequence: CASSTRTGVDTIYF. The CDR3 region has the DNA TGTGCCAGCAGTACCCGGACAGGGGTGGACACCATATATTTT.

V and J are TRBV29-1 and TRBJ1-2; possible D gene TRBD1, 5 bases. With 3 bases removed from V and 7 bases from J, the gap between germline ends came to 9 bases. Germline V gene data show CDR1 as SQVTM and CDR2 as ANQGSEA. This CDR3 has 11 amino acids. CDR3 sequence reads: CSVDGGGGYTF. CDR3 bases: TGCAGCGTTGACGGGGGGGGTGGCTACACCTTC. The full variable domain, completed using reference TRBV29-1 and TRBJ1-2, is SAVISQKPSRDICQRGTSLTIQCQVDSQVTMMFWYRQQPGQSLTLIATANQGSEATYESGFVIDKFPISRPNLTFSTLTVSNMSPEDSSIYLCSVDGGGGYTFGSGTRLTVV.

The chain is built from TRBV19 and TRBJ1-1; 8 positions agree with TRBD1. The CDR3 runs 14 residues. Unmatched junction bases numbered 3, after V lost 6 bases and J lost 0 bases. Per germline, CDR1 LNHDA and CDR2 SQIVND (reference sequence). The CDR3 region is CASSRQGMNTEAFF. CDR3 coding DNA: TGTGCCAGTAGCCGACAGGGGATGAACACTGAAGCTTTCTTT.

The chain joins TRBV5-1 to TRBJ2-1; 8 nucleotides line up with TRBD2. This CDR3 has 17 residues. With 4 bases clipped from V and 6 bases from J, the junction kept 15 bases outside the gene matches. Germline CDR1 and CDR2: SGHRS and YFSETQ. The chain's CDR3 is CASSTRTGTRGSNEQFF. DNA of the CDR3: TGCGCCAGCAGCACTAGGACCGGGACTAGAGGCTCCAATGAGCAGTTCTTC.

The J gene is TRBJ2-5, the V gene TRBV19; D perhaps matches TRBD2 (5 bases). The V end lost 6 bases, the J end lost 5 bases, and 10 bases lay between the germline ends. CDR1 and CDR2 (germline): LNHDA, SQIVND (reference sequence). This CDR3 is 12 amino acids long. The CDR3 coding sequence is TGTGCCAGTAGGGGTAGCGAGGAGACCCAGTACTTC. Translation gives CASRGSEETQYF.

J is TRBJ2-5 and V is TRBV7-2; TRBD1 might be the D (5 bases). Trimming took off 3 bases at V and 2 bases at J, with 7 bases between the two ends. CDR3 length: 13 amino acids. Germline CDR1 SGHTA, CDR2 FQGNSA. The CDR3 DNA is TGTGCCAGCAGCTTCGCAGGGCAAGAGACCCAGTACTTC. Translating gives CASSFAGQETQYF.

The chain recombines TRBV27 with TRBJ1-3; TRBD1 aligns across 9 bases. The CDR3 runs 18 residues. The trim removed 2 bases at V and 0 bases at J, leaving 8 bases unmatched. The V gene's germline CDR1 is MNHEY and CDR2 SMNVEV (reference sequence). The CDR3 loop reads CASSLRTGDLSSGNTIYF. Here the CDR3 DNA reads TGTGCCAGCAGTTTACGGACAGGGGATCTGAGCTCTGGAAACACCATATATTTT.

This clone was recorded only once. The identical CDR3 is also encoded by other nucleotide sequences in the sample. V and J are TRBV12-3 or TRBV12-4 and TRBJ1-6; TRBD1 might be the D (6 bases). This CDR3 has 12 residues. V was trimmed by 8 bases and J by 6 bases, leaving 8 bases between them. The CDR3 DNA sequence: TGTGCCAGCTCCAGGGGTAATTCACCCCTCCACTTT. It translates to CASSRGNSPLHF.

This chain uses TRBV30 with TRBJ1-5, with unresolved D. The CDR3 consists of 13 residues. CDR1 is GTSNPN, CDR2 SVGIG, per germline (reference sequence). V was shortened by 5 bases and J by 0 bases, with 8 bases between the two germline ends. CDR3 nucleotides: TGTGCCTGGGCCAGTGATAGCAATCAGCCCCAGCATTTT. The encoded protein is CAWASDSNQPQHF.

The J gene is TRBJ2-1, the V gene TRBV24-1; maybe TRBD2 (6 bases). Germline CDR1 is KGHDR and CDR2 is SFDVKD. The germline V and J ends were trimmed by 0 bases and 5 bases, with 10 bases remaining between them. The CDR3 is made up of 15 amino acids. The DNA of the CDR3 is TGTGCCACCAGTGATTTGGGGGGAGGAGACAATGAGCAGTTCTTC. Protein product: CATSDLGGGDNEQFF.

The chain has TRBV4-1 and TRBJ2-2; D ambiguous. Trimming removed 1 base at V and 2 bases at J, with 5 bases between. The CDR3 is 14 amino acids. In germline, CDR1 is MGHRA, CDR2 YSYEKL. The CDR3 loop reads CASSQGHNTGELFF. The CDR3 DNA reads TGCGCCAGCAGCCAAGGACATAACACCGGGGAGCTGTTTTTT.

The chain links TRBV7-9 to TRBJ1-1; TRBD1 aligns across 9 bases. This CDR3 spans 16 amino acids. The V and J ends lost 5 bases and 2 bases, in that order; junction bases with no gene match: 9. Germline loops: CDR1 SEHNR, CDR2 FQNEAQ (reference sequence). CDR3 in DNA: TGTGCCAGCAGCCCGGCGGGACAGGGCCCTAACACTGAAGCTTTCTTT. Protein product: CASSPAGQGPNTEAFF.